A selection of T cell receptor beta chains follows, all from one sample in a study of response to subunit inactivated influenza vaccine. Each CDR3 protein is one row after TCRdb ran MiXCR on the RT-PCR reads. The sample records about 160,000 distinct CDR3 sequences, approximately 10% being singletons. Source: non-naive T cells sorted from PBMCs, taken 45 days after vaccination. These receptors came from a man between 45 and 60 years old who received an inactivated influenza vaccine. Both conserved end residues are part of each CDR3. Each record gives: V gene, J gene, D gene, clone size, CDR3 protein, CDR3 DNA. The D gene is left open where the match is weak. Size tells how often a clone was seen (once, few, many) or the class of an expanded clone, and some rows leave it out.

V: TRBV9
J: TRBJ2-1
D: TRBD2
size: -
CDR3: CASSRDYGSEQFF
DNA: TGTGCCAGCAGCCGGGACTACGGCAGTGAGCAGTTCTTC

V: TRBV29-1
J: TRBJ2-3
D: -
size: few
CDR3: CSVWGESGDTQYF
DNA: TGCAGCGTGTGGGGGGAGTCGGGAGATACGCAGTATTTT

V: TRBV9
J: TRBJ2-3
D: -
size: many
CDR3: CASSVGLDTQYF
DNA: TGTGCCAGCAGCGTAGGCCTAGATACGCAGTATTTT

V: TRBV3-1
J: TRBJ2-4
D: TRBD2
size: few
CDR3: CASSPTGLAGGGNIQYF
DNA: TGTGCCAGCAGCCCGACGGGACTAGCGGGGGGGGGAAACATTCAGTACTTC

V: TRBV5-1
J: TRBJ1-1
D: -
size: many
CDR3: CASSWDGQTTEAFF
DNA: TGCGCCAGCAGCTGGGACGGACAGACCACTGAAGCTTTCTTT

V: TRBV7-2
J: TRBJ2-7
D: -
size: -
CDR3: CASTEAGPYEQYF
DNA: TGTGCCAGCACGGAGGCAGGGCCCTACGAGCAGTACTTC

V: TRBV28
J: TRBJ1-2
D: -
size: few
CDR3: CASSLQVGYTF
DNA: TGTGCCAGCAGTTTACAGGTTGGCTACACCTTC

V: TRBV14
J: TRBJ2-7
D: -
size: many
CDR3: CASSQSRNEQYF
DNA: TGTGCCAGCAGCCAAAGTAGGAACGAGCAGTACTTC

V: TRBV5-6
J: TRBJ2-5
D: -
size: many
CDR3: CASSLSGTQYF
DNA: TGTGCCAGCAGCTTGTCTGGGACCCAGTACTTC

V: TRBV9
J: TRBJ2-5
D: TRBD1
size: -
CDR3: CASSVARGPQETQYF
DNA: TGTGCCAGCAGCGTAGCGAGGGGGCCCCAGGAGACCCAGTACTTC

V: TRBV27
J: TRBJ1-1
D: -
size: -
CDR3: CASSWGEGNTEAFF
DNA: TGTGCCAGCAGCTGGGGAGAAGGGAACACTGAAGCTTTCTTT

V: TRBV6-1
J: TRBJ2-2
D: TRBD2
size: few
CDR3: CASSERRLAGDTGELFF
DNA: TGTGCCAGCAGTGAGAGGCGGTTAGCGGGAGACACCGGGGAGCTGTTTTTT

V: TRBV6-1
J: TRBJ2-7
D: TRBD1
size: few
CDR3: CASRESGTGGFNEQYF
DNA: TGTGCCAGCAGAGAATCCGGGACAGGGGGGTTCAACGAGCAGTACTTC

V: TRBV28
J: TRBJ2-1
D: TRBD2
size: -
CDR3: CASSTRLAGAYNEQFF
DNA: TGTGCCAGCAGTACACGACTAGCGGGGGCTTACAATGAGCAGTTCTTC

V: TRBV20-1
J: TRBJ2-1
D: -
size: many
CDR3: CSAKVGYSYNEQFF
DNA: TGCAGTGCCAAAGTCGGGTATTCCTACAATGAGCAGTTCTTC

V: TRBV4-2
J: TRBJ2-1
D: TRBD2
size: few
CDR3: CASSQGTSGGANEQFF
DNA: TGTGCCAGCAGCCAAGGGACTAGCGGGGGGGCTAATGAGCAGTTCTTC

V: TRBV6-2/TRBV6-3
J: TRBJ1-5
D: -
size: -
CDR3: CASSYADSNQPQHF
DNA: TGTGCCAGCAGTTACGCAGATAGCAATCAGCCCCAGCATTTT

V: TRBV3-1
J: TRBJ1-5
D: -
size: -
CDR3: CASSPGRLGGNQPQHF
DNA: TGTGCCAGCAGCCCCGGACGACTAGGGGGCAATCAGCCCCAGCATTTT

V: TRBV29-1
J: TRBJ1-1
D: -
size: few
CDR3: CSVRMGGMNTEAFF
DNA: TGCAGCGTTCGAATGGGGGGGATGAACACTGAAGCTTTCTTT

V: TRBV30
J: TRBJ1-2
D: -
size: -
CDR3: CAWSGGSYGYTF
DNA: TGTGCCTGGAGTGGGGGGAGCTATGGCTACACCTTC

V: TRBV6-5
J: TRBJ2-1
D: TRBD2
size: -
CDR3: CASSYSGLAGGGYNEQFF
DNA: TGTGCCAGCAGTTACTCGGGACTAGCGGGAGGAGGATACAATGAGCAGTTCTTC

V: TRBV6-1
J: TRBJ1-1
D: TRBD1
size: few
CDR3: CATEEVRQGEAFF
DNA: TGTGCCACCGAAGAAGTCCGACAGGGGGAAGCTTTCTTT

V: TRBV11-2
J: TRBJ2-5
D: TRBD2
size: few
CDR3: CASSLVLAGGPSGETQYF
DNA: TGTGCCAGCAGCTTAGTACTAGCGGGAGGGCCCTCGGGGGAGACCCAGTACTTC

V: TRBV10-3
J: TRBJ2-3
D: -
size: many
CDR3: CATHGGTDTQYF
DNA: TGTGCCACCCACGGGGGAACAGATACGCAGTATTTT

V: TRBV12-3/TRBV12-4
J: TRBJ1-1
D: TRBD1
size: many
CDR3: CASSQNRGRQAFF
DNA: TGTGCCAGCAGTCAAAACAGGGGGAGACAAGCTTTCTTT

V: TRBV12-3/TRBV12-4
J: TRBJ2-5
D: TRBD2
size: many
CDR3: CASSSASGGRETQYF
DNA: TGTGCCAGCAGTTCGGCTAGCGGGGGTCGAGAGACCCAGTACTTC

V: TRBV20-1
J: TRBJ2-1
D: TRBD2
size: many
CDR3: CSARDTLAAYNEQFF
DNA: TGCAGTGCTAGAGATACACTAGCGGCCTACAATGAGCAGTTCTTC

V: TRBV12-3/TRBV12-4
J: TRBJ2-1
D: -
size: -
CDR3: CASRTRAEQFF
DNA: TGTGCCAGCAGGACGCGGGCAGAGCAGTTCTTC

V: TRBV28
J: TRBJ1-1
D: -
size: few
CDR3: CASRLPLNTEAFF
DNA: TGTGCCAGCAGGCTTCCTTTGAACACTGAAGCTTTCTTT

V: TRBV6-1
J: TRBJ2-3
D: -
size: -
CDR3: CASSGTGIGTQYF
DNA: TGTGCCAGCAGCGGGACCGGTATCGGTACGCAGTATTTT

V: TRBV2
J: TRBJ2-2
D: -
size: few
CDR3: CASSKTRFTGELFF
DNA: TGTGCCAGCAGTAAGACTAGGTTCACCGGGGAGCTGTTTTTT

V: TRBV28
J: TRBJ1-1
D: TRBD1
size: many
CDR3: CASSPDRTFSEAFF
DNA: TGTGCCAGCAGTCCGGACAGGACGTTCTCTGAAGCTTTCTTT

V: TRBV19
J: TRBJ2-2
D: -
size: -
CDR3: CASSPRDLYSGELFF
DNA: TGTGCCAGTAGTCCAAGGGACCTCTATAGCGGGGAGCTGTTTTTT

V: TRBV6-2/TRBV6-3
J: TRBJ2-1
D: TRBD2
size: -
CDR3: CASRRGLAGGNYNEQFF
DNA: TGTGCCAGCAGACGGGGACTAGCGGGAGGAAACTACAATGAGCAGTTCTTC

V: TRBV4-2
J: TRBJ2-1
D: -
size: few
CDR3: CASSQDQNNEQFF
DNA: TGTGCCAGCAGCCAAGATCAAAACAATGAGCAGTTCTTC

V: TRBV7-3
J: TRBJ2-1
D: -
size: few
CDR3: CAELDLGSSYNEQFF
DNA: TGTGCCGAGCTGGATCTAGGGAGCTCCTACAATGAGCAGTTCTTC

V: TRBV29-1
J: TRBJ1-2
D: -
size: many
CDR3: CSVPDSYGYTF
DNA: TGCAGCGTCCCGGACAGCTATGGCTACACCTTC

V: TRBV6-2/TRBV6-3
J: TRBJ2-7
D: -
size: many
CDR3: CASSSLGGGRHEQYF
DNA: TGTGCCAGCAGTTCCCTCGGTGGGGGGCGCCACGAGCAGTACTTC

V: TRBV15
J: TRBJ2-7
D: -
size: many
CDR3: CATSRWEAPAYEQYF
DNA: TGTGCCACCAGCAGATGGGAGGCACCCGCCTACGAGCAGTACTTC

V: TRBV24-1
J: TRBJ2-7
D: -
size: many
CDR3: CATSDSHAGSSYEQYF
DNA: TGTGCCACCAGTGATTCCCACGCTGGGAGCTCCTACGAGCAGTACTTC

V: TRBV10-1
J: TRBJ1-1
D: -
size: few
CDR3: CASSEQNTEAFF
DNA: TGCGCCAGCAGTGAACAGAACACTGAAGCTTTCTTT

V: TRBV24-1
J: TRBJ2-2
D: -
size: many
CDR3: CATSDSVTGELFF
DNA: TGTGCCACCAGTGATTCGGTAACCGGGGAGCTGTTTTTT

V: TRBV3-1
J: TRBJ1-1
D: -
size: -
CDR3: CASSQAGQFYTEAFF
DNA: TGTGCCAGCAGCCAGGCAGGACAGTTTTACACTGAAGCTTTCTTT

V: TRBV4-1
J: TRBJ1-2
D: -
size: -
CDR3: CASSPSRGIRANYGYTF
DNA: TGCGCCAGCAGCCCATCAAGGGGGATTAGGGCTAACTATGGCTACACCTTC

V: TRBV7-9
J: TRBJ1-1
D: -
size: many
CDR3: CASSLVLGSGWNTEAFF
DNA: TGTGCCAGCAGCTTAGTTCTCGGCAGCGGTTGGAACACTGAAGCTTTCTTT

V: TRBV5-1
J: TRBJ2-1
D: -
size: many
CDR3: CASSWRPSRTYNEQFF
DNA: TGCGCCAGCAGCTGGAGACCGAGCCGTACCTACAATGAGCAGTTCTTC

V: TRBV5-1
J: TRBJ2-1
D: -
size: many
CDR3: CASSLEGHQYNEQFF
DNA: TGCGCCAGCAGCTTGGAAGGCCACCAGTACAATGAGCAGTTCTTC

V: TRBV7-2
J: TRBJ2-2
D: -
size: few
CDR3: CASSLAVVTGELFF
DNA: TGTGCCAGCAGCTTAGCGGTTGTCACCGGGGAGCTGTTTTTT

V: TRBV12-3/TRBV12-4
J: TRBJ2-1
D: -
size: -
CDR3: CASSHTRISYNEQFF
DNA: TGTGCCAGCAGCCACACTAGGATTTCCTACAATGAGCAGTTCTTC

V: TRBV30
J: TRBJ1-1
D: TRBD1
size: -
CDR3: CALIYRGPNTEAFF
DNA: TGTGCCTTAATATATAGGGGGCCGAACACTGAAGCTTTCTTT